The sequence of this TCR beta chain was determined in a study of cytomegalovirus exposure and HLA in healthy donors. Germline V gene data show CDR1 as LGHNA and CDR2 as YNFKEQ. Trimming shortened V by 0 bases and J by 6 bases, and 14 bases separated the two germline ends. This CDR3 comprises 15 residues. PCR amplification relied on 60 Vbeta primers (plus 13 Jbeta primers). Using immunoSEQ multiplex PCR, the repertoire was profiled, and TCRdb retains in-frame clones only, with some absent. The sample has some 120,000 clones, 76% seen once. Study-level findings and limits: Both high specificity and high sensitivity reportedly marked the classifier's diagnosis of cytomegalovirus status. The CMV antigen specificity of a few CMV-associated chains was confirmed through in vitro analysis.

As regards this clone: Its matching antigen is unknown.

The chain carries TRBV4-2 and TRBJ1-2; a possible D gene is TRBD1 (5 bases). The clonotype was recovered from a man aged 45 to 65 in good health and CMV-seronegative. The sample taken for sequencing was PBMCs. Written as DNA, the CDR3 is TGTGCCAGCAGCCAAGAGCGGGGGGACTATAATGGCTACACCTTC. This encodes CASSQERGDYNGYTF.